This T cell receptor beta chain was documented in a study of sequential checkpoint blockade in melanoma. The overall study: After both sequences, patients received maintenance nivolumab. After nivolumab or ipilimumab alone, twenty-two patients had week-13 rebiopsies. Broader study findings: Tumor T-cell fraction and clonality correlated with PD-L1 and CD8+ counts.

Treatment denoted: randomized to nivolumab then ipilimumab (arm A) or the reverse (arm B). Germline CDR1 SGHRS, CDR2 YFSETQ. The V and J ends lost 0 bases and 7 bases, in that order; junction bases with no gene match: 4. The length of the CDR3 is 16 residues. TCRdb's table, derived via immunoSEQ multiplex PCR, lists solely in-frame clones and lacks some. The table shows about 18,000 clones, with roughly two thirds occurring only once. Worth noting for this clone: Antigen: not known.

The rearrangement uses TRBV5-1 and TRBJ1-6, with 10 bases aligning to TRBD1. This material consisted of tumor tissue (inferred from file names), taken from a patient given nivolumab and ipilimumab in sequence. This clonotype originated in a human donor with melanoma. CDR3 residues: CASSLDMGQGNSPLHF. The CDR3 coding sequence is TGCGCCAGCAGCTTGGATATGGGACAGGGGAATTCACCCCTCCACTTT.